Here is one T cell receptor (beta chain) with its context. Its target antigen remains unknown. No base-level quality is on record; no much larger clone is a single base apart. The data originate from a study of graft-versus-host responses after intestinal transplantation (dated by TCRdb to the early 2020s). Regarding the research as a whole: The transplants that recipients received were multivisceral, liver-intestinal, or isolated intestinal. A cohort of some 24 intestinal transplant recipients, including one retransplant, was enrolled, and a few patients lacking pretransplant specimens were excluded. After intestinal transplantation, graft-versus-host and host-versus-graft alloreactive T cell clones in the graft, circulation and bone marrow were tracked using bulk TCR-beta CDR3 sequencing. A peak of at least 4% donor T cells among recipient peripheral blood mononuclear cells was the definition used for donor T cell macrochimerism. Alloreactive clones were identified by sequencing pre-transplant mixed lymphocyte reaction products and comparing them with unstimulated pre-transplant donor and recipient T cells. Every recipient was given anti-thymocyte globulin induction, followed by around three years of maintenance tacrolimus and steroids. Instead of going to the commercial service, samples from a few later patients were sequenced in-house on an Illumina MiSeq and processed with MiXCR. Broader findings and caveats from the paper: Conclusions were limited by the relatively low number and heterogeneity of intestinal transplant patients. GvH clones were detected in recipient bone marrow, and some appeared earlier in ileal mucosa or blood, consistent with an intestinal mucosal origin. Patients with donor T cell macrochimerism had high GvH to HvG T cell clonal ratios in their allografts. Peak levels of circulating GvH clones were associated with declines in HvG clones early after transplant.

The time point label of this sample denotes: cells obtained before transplantation from donor or recipient. CD3+CD4+ and CD3+CD8+ populations were FACS-sorted from unstimulated pre-transplant donor and recipient cells taken from spleen or lymph nodes. Libraries were made using the immunoSEQ multiplex PCR assay. For most patients, genomic DNA was isolated with the Qiagen DNeasy Blood and Tissue Kit and shipped frozen to Adaptive Biotechnologies for TCR sequencing. For most patients, high-throughput TCR-beta CDR3 sequencing of genomic DNA was performed by Adaptive Biotechnologies. Turning to the authors' computational methods: TCR sequencing data were retrieved from Adaptive's ImmunoSEQ software for roughly 20 patients, whereas a few other patients were processed with MiXCR and VDJtools. To correct CD4 versus CD8 sorting errors, any sequence found in both subsets at a frequency ratio below 5:1 was removed. Because the origin of CDR3 nucleotide sequences shared between donor and recipient could not be assigned, those sequences were removed. Alloreactive clones required at least 2-fold expansion over unstimulated cells and minimum CFSE-low frequency of 0.002% (template counts) or 0.001% (read counts). A clone was considered mappable if detected in the sequenced pre-transplant spleen, lymph node, or MLR CFSE-low populations of the donor or recipient. Cumulative frequency of alloreactive clones was calculated as a percentage of all sequences weighted by copy number. TCRdb re-hosts the immuneACCESS table, in-frame sequences only. Its copies lack some clones; in the studies checked, an unresolved V gene accounts for under half of them, and the cause for the rest is not known. V and J calls plus clone size are reproduced from that table; the DNA served to infer D and trimming. Recorded for this sample are tens of thousands of clones; about nine tenths of them occurred a single time. The ten top clones hold around 0.33% of the sample.

The clonotype originates from a human donor who received an intestinal transplant. Source: unstimulated CD4+ T cells sorted from spleen or lymph node cells, taken before intestinal transplant.

The bases read TGCGCCAGCAGCCACTCTCCGGGACAGGGTATAATCCAGTACTTC. Its translation is CASSHSPGQGIIQYF. The chain is made from TRBV5-1 and TRBJ2-5; 9 bases in the middle match TRBD1. CDR1 and CDR2 are read off the germline V gene as SGHRS and YFSETQ. V is cut back by 4 bases and J by 10 bases, with 14 bases in the junction unmatched. The CDR3 spans 15 residues, from the cysteine through the phenylalanine. CDR3 DNA only is kept here, 45 bases in frame from base 1. When the CDR3 is completed using the reference TRBV5-1 and TRBJ2-5 genes on either side, the full variable domain is KAGVTQTPRYLIKTRGQQVTLSCSPISGHRSVSWYQQTPGQGLQFLFEYFSETQRNKGNFPGRFSGRQFSNSRSEMNVSTLELGDSALYLCASSHSPGQGIIQYFGPGTRLLVL.